This T cell receptor beta chain was obtained from a study of blood T cell repertoires in COVID-19. Study information: From T cells, B-cell-depleted T cells, or PBMCs came the material, which was cDNA or gDNA.

This clone was seen just once. The germline V gene encodes CDR1 MDHEN and CDR2 SYDVKM. CDR3 size: 16 residues. V dropped 0 bases and J dropped 7; count of bases not matched to a gene: 4. Libraries were prepared by immunoSEQ multiplex PCR; TCRdb keeps only in-frame clonotypes and omits some of them. The sample lists about 250,000 clones, around 88% occurring once. The sequence was obtained from a woman in her 30s with COVID-19, enrolled during active disease. The V call is TRBV28, the J call TRBJ2-1, with TRBD1 matching 12 bases. The sample taken for sequencing was peripheral blood. The CDR3 sequence is CASSLWGQGARNEQFF. In DNA form, the CDR3 reads TGTGCCAGCAGTTTATGGGGACAGGGGGCAAGAAATGAGCAGTTCTTC.